Below, 21 T cell receptor beta chains from the same sample are listed, as sequenced in a study of T-cell memory formation after mild COVID-19. TCRdb re-called the 5' RACE reads with MiXCR, one entry per CDR3 protein. The repertoire holds approximately 150,000 distinct CDR3 sequences, with about 14% as singletons. What was sequenced was PBMCs or a T cell subset sorted from them (not recorded which). All receptors derive from an adult woman who had mild COVID-19 (a few samples of this study predate the infection). Cell type and time point are not known.

This clonotype was seen a handful of times. The chain carries TRBV20-1 and TRBJ1-5; D unclear. Germline loops: CDR1 DFQATT, CDR2 SNEGSKA (reference sequence). V dropped 6 bases and J dropped 4 bases, with 13 bases sitting between them. The length of the CDR3 is 13 residues. The CDR3 DNA reads TGCAGTGCGCAGGCGGTATTTAATCAGCCCCAGCATTTT. It encodes CSAQAVFNQPQHF.

The table lists this clonotype with a few counts. The chain employs TRBV4-3 and TRBJ2-4, with D perhaps TRBD2 (5 bases). Trimming removed 0 bases at V and 7 bases at J, with 13 bases between. Per germline, CDR1 LGHNA and CDR2 YSLEER. The CDR3 is 15 residues long. CDR3 DNA: TGCGCCAGCAGCCAAGATCTAGCTGGGTCTAACATTCAGTACTTC. Translation: CASSQDLAGSNIQYF.

The chain recombines TRBV12-3 or TRBV12-4 with TRBJ1-1; D unresolved. This CDR3 spans 13 amino acids. Trimming shortened V by 7 bases and J by 1 base, and 10 bases separated the two germline ends. CDR3 sequence reads: CASTPIPNTEAFF. The CDR3 DNA reads TGTGCCAGCACCCCTATCCCGAACACTGAAGCTTTCTTT.

The sample holds a few counts of this clonotype. This chain connects TRBV5-1 to TRBJ1-4; TRBD1 agrees at 8 bases. Trimming removed 3 bases from V and 6 bases from J; junction bases left unmatched: 10. The CDR3 contains 16 residues. Germline CDR1 and CDR2: SGHRS and YFSETQ. Here the CDR3 reads CASSSTQGELYEKLFF. The CDR3 DNA reads as TGCGCCAGCAGCTCCACACAGGGGGAGTTATATGAAAAACTGTTTTTT.

This clonotype came up a few times. The chain recombines TRBV5-6 with TRBJ2-1; unclear D gene. Germline V gene lookup returns CDR1 SGHDT and CDR2 YYEEEE. The CDR3 extends over 13 amino acids. The V gene lost 6 bases and the J gene lost 1 base, with 8 bases spanning the gap. As DNA, the CDR3 is TGTGCCAGCACCACGGAGTCCTACAATGAGCAGTTCTTC. Its protein is CASTTESYNEQFF. The entire variable domain, with the rest obtained from reference TRBV5-6 and TRBJ2-1, is as follows: DAGVTQSPTHLIKTRGQQVTLRCSPKSGHDTVSWYQQALGQGPQFIFQYYEEEERQRGNFPDRFSGHQFPNYSSELNVNALLLGDSALYLCASTTESYNEQFFGPGTRLTVL.

This clonotype came up a few times. The chain joins TRBV5-5 to TRBJ1-2; D uncertain. CDR3 length: 15 residues. V lost 4 bases, J lost 8 bases, and 21 bases lay in between. Germline V gene lookup returns CDR1 SGHKS and CDR2 YYEKEE (reference sequence). The CDR3 here is CASSRNQGFGEGYTF. The DNA of the CDR3 is TGTGCCAGCAGCCGCAACCAAGGGTTCGGCGAGGGCTACACCTTC.

In this sample, this clonotype turned up a few times. The V and J genes are TRBV7-2 and TRBJ2-5; 8 bases are a match to TRBD2. This CDR3 is 14 amino acids long. Per the germline V gene, CDR1 is SGHTA and CDR2 is FQGNSA. Losses at the gene ends were 3 bases for V and 4 bases for J; bases not matched to a gene: 4. The CDR3 region has the DNA TGTGCCAGCAGCTTTAGCGGGATCCGAGAGACCCAGTACTTC. Amino acids: CASSFSGIRETQYF.

This chain's CDR3 is CSASGDPTGDSTEAFF. Here the CDR3 DNA reads TGCAGTGCTAGTGGGGATCCGACAGGGGATAGCACTGAAGCTTTCTTT. V and J are TRBV20-1 and TRBJ1-1; 8 bases are a match to TRBD1. V gave up 3 bases and J gave up 4 bases; unmatched junction bases: 13. This CDR3 has 16 amino acids. CDR1 DFQATT and CDR2 SNEGSKA come from the germline V gene (reference sequence).

The J gene is TRBJ2-1, the V gene TRBV7-3; 14 bases align to TRBD2. Germline CDR1 reads SGHTA; CDR2 reads FQGTGA. This CDR3 is 15 amino acids long. With V trimmed by 5 bases and J by 8 bases, 5 bases remained unmatched. In DNA, the CDR3 is TGTGCCAGCAGCACGGGACTAGCGGGAGTCTATGAGCAGTTCTTC. The encoded protein is CASSTGLAGVYEQFF.

This clonotype was counted only a few times. The CDR3 here is CAIRDSDYEQYF. The CDR3 nucleotides are TGTGCCATCAGGGACAGCGACTACGAGCAGTACTTC. This chain uses TRBV10-3 with TRBJ2-7; TRBD1 is a possible D gene (6 bases). V gave up 6 bases and J gave up 3 bases, with 9 bases separating them. CDR3 length: 12 amino acids. Germline loops: CDR1 ENHRY, CDR2 SYGVKD.

This clonotype was counted only a few times. The chain recombines TRBV29-1 with TRBJ2-1, with D uncertain. CDR3 length: 10 residues. The V end was cut by 3 bases, the J end by 10 bases, with 7 bases between. CDR1 is SQVTM and CDR2 is ANQGSEA in the germline V gene. The CDR3 coding sequence is TGCAGCGTTGAGCAGACGGAGCAGTTCTTC. It yields the protein CSVEQTEQFF.

The V and J genes are TRBV14 and TRBJ2-1; no firm D call. Trimming removed 1 base from V and 0 bases from J, with 10 bases in between. CDR1 is SGHDN, CDR2 FVKESK, per germline. The CDR3 has 16 amino acids. The CDR3 DNA reads TGTGCCAGCAGCCAAGCCTTCCGACTCTCCTACAATGAGCAGTTCTTC. Translation: CASSQAFRLSYNEQFF.

Written as DNA, the CDR3 is TGTGCCAGCAGCCAAGAAAGCGGGGGCGTGGATGAGCAGTTCTTC. The encoded protein is CASSQESGGVDEQFF. J is TRBJ2-1 and V is TRBV4-2; 8 bases are shared with TRBD2. The trim removed 0 bases at V and 8 bases at J, leaving 6 bases unmatched. This CDR3 is built from 15 residues. In germline, CDR1 is LGHNA, CDR2 YNFKEQ.

This chain uses TRBV20-1 with TRBJ2-1, with D tentatively TRBD1 or TRBD2 (5 bases each). The germline V gene encodes CDR1 DFQATT and CDR2 SNEGSKA (reference sequence). V was trimmed by 7 bases and J by 8 bases, leaving 9 bases between them. CDR3 length: 10 residues. The CDR3 region has the DNA TGCAGTGTACGGGACGATGAGCAGTTCTTC. As protein: CSVRDDEQFF.

The chain is built from TRBV28 and TRBJ2-7; TRBD1 matches 9 bases. The CDR3 loop spans 14 amino acids. J gave up 5 bases and V 5 bases, and 7 bases lay outside the gene matches. From germline, CDR1 is MDHEN and CDR2 SYDVKM. In nucleotides, the CDR3 is TGTGCCAGCAGTCCTTGGACAGGGGTCGACGAGCAGTACTTC. Its protein product is CASSPWTGVDEQYF.

Only a few counts were recorded for this clonotype. The chain is built from TRBV20-1 and TRBJ2-2; perhaps TRBD1 as D (5 bases). From germline, CDR1 is DFQATT and CDR2 SNEGSKA (reference sequence). V gave up 6 bases and J gave up 1 base, with 9 bases separating them. This CDR3 region has 13 residues. The CDR3 region is CSALDRNTGELFF. The CDR3 DNA follows: TGCAGTGCCTTAGACAGGAACACCGGGGAGCTGTTTTTT.

This clonotype has just a few counts. The CDR3, as DNA: TGTGCCAGCAGCGCGGGGGGATACACCGGGGAGCTGTTTTTT. Translation gives CASSAGGYTGELFF. This chain connects TRBV11-3 to TRBJ2-2, with 8 positions matching TRBD2. This CDR3 contains 14 residues. V was pared by 5 bases and J by 3 bases, with 2 bases of the junction left unmatched. The germline V gene has CDR1 SGHNT and CDR2 YENEEA.

The V gene is TRBV4-1, the J gene TRBJ2-1, with 13 bases aligning to TRBD2. Trimming cost V 1 base and J 9 bases; bases outside gene matches: 3. The CDR3 spans 15 residues. Germline CDR1 is MGHRA and CDR2 is YSYEKL. CDR3 nucleotides: TGCGCCAGCAGCCAAGGGACTAGCGGGAGTCTTGAGCAGTTCTTC. This sequence encodes CASSQGTSGSLEQFF.

The gene calls are TRBV24-1 and TRBJ1-2; no firm D call. Germline V gives CDR1 KGHDR, CDR2 SFDVKD. Trimming pared 4 bases from V and 2 bases from J, leaving 10 bases between. CDR3 length equals 14 residues. The CDR3 DNA sequence: TGTGCCACCAGTGAAGATGGGCGCAACTATGGCTACACCTTC. It yields the protein CATSEDGRNYGYTF.

A few counts support this clonotype. The genes are TRBV9 and TRBJ2-7; D is perhaps TRBD1 (5 bases). Germline V gene sequence: CDR1 SGDLS, CDR2 YYNGEE. The CDR3 runs 14 residues. V was cut by 3 bases and J by 5 bases, with 15 bases left in between. As DNA, the CDR3 is TGTGCCAGCAGCGCCTCGTCAGGGTCCAACGAGCAGTACTTC. Encoded protein: CASSASSGSNEQYF.

The table lists this clonotype with a few counts. The chain carries TRBV2 and TRBJ1-2; D is undetermined. The CDR3 runs to 12 residues. Germline V CDR1 and CDR2: SNHLY, FYNNEI. V gave up 0 bases and J gave up 4 bases, with 3 bases separating them. CDR3: CASSEATYGYTF. The CDR3 DNA reads TGTGCCAGCAGTGAAGCTACCTATGGCTACACCTTC.